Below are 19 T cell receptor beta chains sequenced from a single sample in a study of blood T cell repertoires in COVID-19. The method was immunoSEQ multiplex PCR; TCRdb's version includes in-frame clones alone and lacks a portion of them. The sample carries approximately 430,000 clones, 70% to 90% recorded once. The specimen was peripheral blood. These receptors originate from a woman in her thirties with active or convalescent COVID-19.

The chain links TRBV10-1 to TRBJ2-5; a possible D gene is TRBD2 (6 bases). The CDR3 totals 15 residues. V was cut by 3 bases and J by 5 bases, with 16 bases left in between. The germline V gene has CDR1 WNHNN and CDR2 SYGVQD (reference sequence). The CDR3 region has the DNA TGCGCCAGCAGTGAAAACGCCGGGACTGGGGAGACCCAGTACTTC. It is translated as CASSENAGTGETQYF.

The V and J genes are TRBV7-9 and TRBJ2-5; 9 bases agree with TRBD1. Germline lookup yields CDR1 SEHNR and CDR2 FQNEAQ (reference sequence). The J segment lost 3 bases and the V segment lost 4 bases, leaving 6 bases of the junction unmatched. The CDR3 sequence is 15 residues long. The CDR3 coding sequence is TGTGCCAGCAGCTGGACCCGGACAGGGGAAGAGACCCAGTACTTC. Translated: CASSWTRTGEETQYF.

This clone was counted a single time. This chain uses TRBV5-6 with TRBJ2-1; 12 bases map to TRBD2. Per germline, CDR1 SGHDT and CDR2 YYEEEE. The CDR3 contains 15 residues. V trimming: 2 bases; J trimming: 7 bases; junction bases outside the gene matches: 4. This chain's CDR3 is CASSFITSGGNEQFF. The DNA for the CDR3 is TGTGCCAGCAGCTTTATCACTAGCGGGGGGAATGAGCAGTTCTTC.

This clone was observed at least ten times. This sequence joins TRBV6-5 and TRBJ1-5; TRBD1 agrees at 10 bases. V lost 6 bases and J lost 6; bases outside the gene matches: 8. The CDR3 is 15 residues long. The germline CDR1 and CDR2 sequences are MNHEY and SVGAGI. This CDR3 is CASSTGTGDVQPQHF. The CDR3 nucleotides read TGTGCCAGCAGCACCGGGACAGGGGATGTTCAGCCCCAGCATTTT.

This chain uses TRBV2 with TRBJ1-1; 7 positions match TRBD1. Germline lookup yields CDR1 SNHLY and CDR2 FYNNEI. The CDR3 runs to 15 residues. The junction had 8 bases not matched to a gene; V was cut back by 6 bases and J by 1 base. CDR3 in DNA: TGTGCCAGCAGGCCCTGGGACAGCGAGAACACTGAAGCTTTCTTT. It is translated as CASRPWDSENTEAFF.

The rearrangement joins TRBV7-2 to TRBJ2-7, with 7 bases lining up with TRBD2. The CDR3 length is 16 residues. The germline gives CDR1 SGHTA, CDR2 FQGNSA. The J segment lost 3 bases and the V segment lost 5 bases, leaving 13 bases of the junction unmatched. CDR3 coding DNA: TGTGCCAGCAGCCTATCAAGCCGGGCTAGCGGCTACGAGCAGTACTTC. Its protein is CASSLSSRASGYEQYF.

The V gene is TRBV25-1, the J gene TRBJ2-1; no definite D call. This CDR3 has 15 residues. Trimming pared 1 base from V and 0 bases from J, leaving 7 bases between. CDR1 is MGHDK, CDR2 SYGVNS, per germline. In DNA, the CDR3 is TGTGCCAGCAGTGAATTGGCCAGCTCCTACAATGAGCAGTTCTTC. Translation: CASSELASSYNEQFF. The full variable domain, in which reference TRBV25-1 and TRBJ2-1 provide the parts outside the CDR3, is EADIYQTPRYLVIGTGKKITLECSQTMGHDKMYWYQQDPGMELHLIHYSYGVNSTEKGDLSSESTVSRIRTEHFPLTLESARPSHTSQYLCASSELASSYNEQFFGPGTRLTVL.

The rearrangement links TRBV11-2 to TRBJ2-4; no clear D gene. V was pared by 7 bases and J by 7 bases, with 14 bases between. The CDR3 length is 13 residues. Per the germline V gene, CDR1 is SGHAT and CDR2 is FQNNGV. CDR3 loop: CASKLPVLNIQYF. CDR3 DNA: TGTGCCAGCAAACTTCCCGTTCTTAACATTCAGTACTTC. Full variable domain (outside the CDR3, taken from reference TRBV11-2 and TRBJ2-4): EAGVAQSPRYKIIEKRQSVAFWCNPISGHATLYWYQQILGQGPKLLIQFQNNGVVDDSQLPKDRFSAERLKGVDSTLKIQPAKLEDSAVYLCASKLPVLNIQYFGAGTRLSVL.

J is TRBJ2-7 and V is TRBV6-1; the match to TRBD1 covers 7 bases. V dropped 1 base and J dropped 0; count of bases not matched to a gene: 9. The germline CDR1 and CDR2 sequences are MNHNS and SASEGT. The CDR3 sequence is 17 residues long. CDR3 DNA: TGTGCCAGCAGTGAAGGCTTCGACAGGGCGAGCTCCTACGAGCAGTACTTC. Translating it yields CASSEGFDRASSYEQYF.

CDR3 sequence reads: CASSELAGLSNQPQHF. The CDR3 DNA follows: TGTGCCAGCAGTGAACTCGCGGGTTTGAGCAATCAGCCCCAGCATTTT. The chain combines TRBV2 with TRBJ1-5; no clear D. Trimming pared 2 bases from V and 1 base from J, leaving 12 bases between. CDR1 is SNHLY and CDR2 is FYNNEI in the germline V gene. This CDR3 is built from 16 residues.

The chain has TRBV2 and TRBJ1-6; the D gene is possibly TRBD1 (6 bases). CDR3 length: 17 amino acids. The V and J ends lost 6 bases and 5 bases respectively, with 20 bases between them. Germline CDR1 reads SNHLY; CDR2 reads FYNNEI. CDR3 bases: TGTGCCAGCAGCCCCAGGGGAAAGAAGGTCGATAATTCACCCCTCCACTTT. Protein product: CASSPRGKKVDNSPLHF.

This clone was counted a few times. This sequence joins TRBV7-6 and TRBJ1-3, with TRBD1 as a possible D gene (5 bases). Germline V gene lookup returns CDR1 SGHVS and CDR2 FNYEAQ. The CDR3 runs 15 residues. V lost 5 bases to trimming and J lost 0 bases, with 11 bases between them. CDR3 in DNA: TGTGCCAGCAGCCGAGGACACCTCTCTGGAAACACCATATATTTT. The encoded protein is CASSRGHLSGNTIYF.

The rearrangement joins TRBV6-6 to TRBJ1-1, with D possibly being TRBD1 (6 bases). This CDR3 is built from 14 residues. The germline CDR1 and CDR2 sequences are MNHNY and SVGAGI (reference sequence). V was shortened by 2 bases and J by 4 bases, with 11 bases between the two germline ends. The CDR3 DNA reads TGTGCCAGCAGTTACCCGTCGGACAGCACTGAAGCTTTCTTT. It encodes CASSYPSDSTEAFF.

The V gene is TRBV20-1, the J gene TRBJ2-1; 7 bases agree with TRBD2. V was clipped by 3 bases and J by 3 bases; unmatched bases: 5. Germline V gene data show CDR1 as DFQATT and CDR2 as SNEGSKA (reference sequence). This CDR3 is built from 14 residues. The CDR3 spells CSASLSGDYNEQFF. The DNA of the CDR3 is TGCAGTGCTAGTTTAAGCGGGGACTACAATGAGCAGTTCTTC.

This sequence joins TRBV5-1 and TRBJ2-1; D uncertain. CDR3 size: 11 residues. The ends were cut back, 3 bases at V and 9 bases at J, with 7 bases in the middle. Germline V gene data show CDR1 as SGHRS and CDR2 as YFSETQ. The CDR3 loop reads CASSYESEQFF. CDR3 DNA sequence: TGCGCCAGCAGCTACGAGTCTGAGCAGTTCTTC.

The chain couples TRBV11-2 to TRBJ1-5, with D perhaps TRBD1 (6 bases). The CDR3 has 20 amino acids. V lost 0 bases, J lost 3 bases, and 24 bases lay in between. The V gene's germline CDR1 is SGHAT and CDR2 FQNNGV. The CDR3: CASSLETPWRGAGPNQPQHF. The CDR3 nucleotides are TGTGCCAGCAGCTTAGAAACGCCGTGGCGGGGGGCCGGCCCCAATCAGCCCCAGCATTTT.

The CDR3 reads CASSKASGGPADTQYF. For the CDR3, the DNA is TGTGCCAGCAGCAAAGCTAGCGGGGGGCCCGCAGATACGCAGTATTTT. The V call is TRBV3-1 (or the pseudogene TRBV3-2), the J call TRBJ2-3; 11 positions match TRBD2. Germline CDR1 reads LGHDT; CDR2 reads YNNKEL (reference sequence). The J segment lost 4 bases and the V segment lost 5 bases, leaving 8 bases of the junction unmatched. The CDR3 contains 16 residues.

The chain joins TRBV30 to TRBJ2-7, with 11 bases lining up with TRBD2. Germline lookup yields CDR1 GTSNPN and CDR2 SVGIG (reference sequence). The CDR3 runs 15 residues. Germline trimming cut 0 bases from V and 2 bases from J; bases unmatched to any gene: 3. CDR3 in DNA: TGTGCCTGGAGTGTTATGACTAGCGGGGCCTACGAGCAGTACTTC. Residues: CAWSVMTSGAYEQYF.

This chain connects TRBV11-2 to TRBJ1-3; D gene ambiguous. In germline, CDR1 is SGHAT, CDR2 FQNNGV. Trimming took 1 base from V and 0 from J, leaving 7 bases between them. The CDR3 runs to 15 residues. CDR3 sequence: CASSLGESSGNTIYF. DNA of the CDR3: TGTGCCAGCAGCTTAGGAGAGAGCTCTGGAAACACCATATATTTT. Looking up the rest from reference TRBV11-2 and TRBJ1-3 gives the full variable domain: EAGVAQSPRYKIIEKRQSVAFWCNPISGHATLYWYQQILGQGPKLLIQFQNNGVVDDSQLPKDRFSAERLKGVDSTLKIQPAKLEDSAVYLCASSLGESSGNTIYFGEGSWLTVV.